One sample yielded the 3 T cell receptor beta chains listed below, sequenced in a study of OX40 agonist ivuxolimab in advanced cancers. Profiling relied on immunoSEQ multiplex PCR, and the TCRdb table lists in-frame clones only, not all of them. The sample has about 20,000 clones, 83% seen once. The sample consisted of CD4+ or CD8+ T cells sorted from blood, taken in a trial of the OX40 agonist ivuxolimab. The receptors were sampled from an adult with an advanced solid tumor such as melanoma, head and neck, liver or kidney cancer.

The gene calls are TRBV29-1 and TRBJ2-1, with D hard to call. Germline V gene sequence: CDR1 SQVTM, CDR2 ANQGSEA. CDR3 length: 13 residues. Trimming left V 2 bases short and J 6 bases short, with 11 bases between. CDR3 sequence: CSVERVHINEQFF. Written as DNA, the CDR3 is TGCAGCGTTGAAAGGGTTCATATCAATGAGCAGTTCTTC.

The CDR3, as DNA: TGTGCCAGCAGTTTCAAGGAGAGCAATCAGCCCCAGCATTTT. As protein: CASSFKESNQPQHF. This rearrangement joins TRBV27 to TRBJ1-5; no firm D call. V gave up 3 bases and J gave up 1 base, with 7 bases separating them. This CDR3 has 14 residues. Germline lookup yields CDR1 MNHEY and CDR2 SMNVEV (reference sequence).

The chain recombines TRBV18 with TRBJ1-3; 9 bases align to TRBD1. The CDR3 contains 16 residues. J lost 2 bases, V lost 3 bases, and 5 bases had no gene match. The germline V gene has CDR1 KGHSH and CDR2 LQKENI. CDR3 sequence reads: CASSPLGQGPGNTIYF. CDR3 DNA: TGTGCCAGCTCACCCCTGGGACAGGGACCTGGAAACACCATATATTTT.